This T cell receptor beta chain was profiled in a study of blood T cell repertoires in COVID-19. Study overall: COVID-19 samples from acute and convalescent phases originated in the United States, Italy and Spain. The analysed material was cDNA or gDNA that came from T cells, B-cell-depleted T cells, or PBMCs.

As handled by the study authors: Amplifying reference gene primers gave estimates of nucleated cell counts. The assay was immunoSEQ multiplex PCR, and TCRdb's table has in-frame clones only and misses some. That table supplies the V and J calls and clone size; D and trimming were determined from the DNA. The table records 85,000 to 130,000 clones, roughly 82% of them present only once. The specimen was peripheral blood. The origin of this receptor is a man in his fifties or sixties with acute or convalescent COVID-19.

The CDR3 nucleotides read TGTGCCAGCAGCTTTACTAGCGGTACTTACAATGAGCAGTTCTTC. It specifies CASSFTSGTYNEQFF. The chain is built from TRBV11-2 and TRBJ2-1, with TRBD2 matching 8 bases. The CDR3 length is 15 residues. Looked up from germline, CDR1 is SGHAT and CDR2 is FQNNGV. V trimming: 3 bases; J trimming: 4 bases; junction bases outside the gene matches: 5.